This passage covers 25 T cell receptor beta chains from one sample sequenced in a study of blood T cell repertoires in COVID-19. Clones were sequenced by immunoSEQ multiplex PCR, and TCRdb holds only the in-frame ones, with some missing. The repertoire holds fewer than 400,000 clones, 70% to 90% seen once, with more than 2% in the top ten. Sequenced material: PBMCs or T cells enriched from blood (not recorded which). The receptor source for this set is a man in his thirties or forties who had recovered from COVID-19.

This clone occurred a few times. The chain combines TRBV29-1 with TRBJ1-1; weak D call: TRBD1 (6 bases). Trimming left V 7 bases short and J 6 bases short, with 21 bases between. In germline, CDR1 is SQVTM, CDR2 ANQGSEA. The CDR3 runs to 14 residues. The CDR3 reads CSGRGGGRAAEAFF. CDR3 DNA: TGCAGCGGGAGAGGGGGAGGGAGGGCGGCTGAAGCTTTCTTT.

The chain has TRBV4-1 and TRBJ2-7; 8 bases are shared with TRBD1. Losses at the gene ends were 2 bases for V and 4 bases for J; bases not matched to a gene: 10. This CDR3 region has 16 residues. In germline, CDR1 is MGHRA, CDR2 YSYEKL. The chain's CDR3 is CASSQRGQGGRYEQYF. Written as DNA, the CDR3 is TGCGCCAGCAGCCAAAGAGGACAGGGAGGACGTTACGAGCAGTACTTC.

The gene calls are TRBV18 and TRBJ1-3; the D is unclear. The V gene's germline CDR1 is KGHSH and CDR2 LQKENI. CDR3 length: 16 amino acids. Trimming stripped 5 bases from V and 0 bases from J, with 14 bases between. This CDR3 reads CASSNQSKNSGNTIYF. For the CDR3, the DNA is TGTGCCAGCTCAAACCAGTCGAAAAACTCTGGAAACACCATATATTTT.

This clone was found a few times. The CDR3 DNA sequence: TGTGCCAGCAGCTCCGACAGGACCCTAACTAATGAAAAACTGTTTTTT. It codes for CASSSDRTLTNEKLFF. The chain joins TRBV11-2 to TRBJ1-4, with D possibly TRBD1 on 6 matching bases. Trimming left V 4 bases short and J 1 base short, with 13 bases between. The CDR3 is 16 amino acids. Germline V gene sequence: CDR1 SGHAT, CDR2 FQNNGV.

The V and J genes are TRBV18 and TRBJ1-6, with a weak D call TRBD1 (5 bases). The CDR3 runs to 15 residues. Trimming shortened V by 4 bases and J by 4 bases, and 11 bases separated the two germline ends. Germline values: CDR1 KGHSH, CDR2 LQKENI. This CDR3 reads CASSRDSEYNSPLHF. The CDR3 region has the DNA TGTGCCAGCTCACGCGACAGCGAGTATAATTCACCCCTCCACTTT.

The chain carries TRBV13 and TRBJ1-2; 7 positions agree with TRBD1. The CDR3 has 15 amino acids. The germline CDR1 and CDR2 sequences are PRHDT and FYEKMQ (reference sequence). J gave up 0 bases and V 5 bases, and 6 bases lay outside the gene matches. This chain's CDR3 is CASSIRDSTNYGYTF. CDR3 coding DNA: TGTGCCAGCAGCATACGGGACAGCACTAACTATGGCTACACCTTC.

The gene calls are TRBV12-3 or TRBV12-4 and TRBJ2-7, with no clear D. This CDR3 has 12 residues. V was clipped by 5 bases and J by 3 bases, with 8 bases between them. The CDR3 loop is CASSRQGYEQYF. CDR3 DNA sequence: TGTGCCAGCAGTAGACAAGGCTACGAGCAGTACTTC.

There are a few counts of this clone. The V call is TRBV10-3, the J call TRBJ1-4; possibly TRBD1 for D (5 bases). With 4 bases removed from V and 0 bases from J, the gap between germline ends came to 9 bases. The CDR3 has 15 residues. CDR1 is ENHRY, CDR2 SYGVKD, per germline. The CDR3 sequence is CAISGGVATNEKLFF. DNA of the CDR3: TGTGCCATCAGTGGGGGGGTTGCAACTAATGAAAAACTGTTTTTT.

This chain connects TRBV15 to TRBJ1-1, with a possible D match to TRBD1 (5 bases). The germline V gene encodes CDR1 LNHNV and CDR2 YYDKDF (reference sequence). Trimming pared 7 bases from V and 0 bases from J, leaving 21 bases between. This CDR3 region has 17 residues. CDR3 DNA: TGTGCCACCACCACGGACAATTCGGGCAGCCTGAACACTGAAGCTTTCTTT. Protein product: CATTTDNSGSLNTEAFF. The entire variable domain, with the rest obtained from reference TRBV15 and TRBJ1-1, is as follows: DAMVIQNPRYQVTQFGKPVTLSCSQTLNHNVMYWYQQKSSQAPKLLFHYYDKDFNNEADTPDNFQSRRPNTSFCFLDIRSPGLGDTAMYLCATTTDNSGSLNTEAFFGQGTRLTVV.

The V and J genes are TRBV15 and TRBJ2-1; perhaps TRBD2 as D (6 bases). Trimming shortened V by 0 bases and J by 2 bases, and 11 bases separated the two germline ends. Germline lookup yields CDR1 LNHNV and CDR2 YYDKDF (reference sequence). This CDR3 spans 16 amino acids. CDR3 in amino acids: CATSRDRGGPYNEQFF. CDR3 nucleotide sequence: TGTGCCACCAGCAGAGATCGCGGAGGGCCCTACAATGAGCAGTTCTTC.

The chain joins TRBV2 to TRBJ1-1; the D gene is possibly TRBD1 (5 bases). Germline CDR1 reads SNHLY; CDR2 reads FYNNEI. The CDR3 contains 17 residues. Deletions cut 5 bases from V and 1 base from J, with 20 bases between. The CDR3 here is CASSLNLGRGRNTEAFF. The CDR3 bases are TGTGCCAGCAGTCTTAATCTTGGCCGGGGGAGGAACACTGAAGCTTTCTTT.

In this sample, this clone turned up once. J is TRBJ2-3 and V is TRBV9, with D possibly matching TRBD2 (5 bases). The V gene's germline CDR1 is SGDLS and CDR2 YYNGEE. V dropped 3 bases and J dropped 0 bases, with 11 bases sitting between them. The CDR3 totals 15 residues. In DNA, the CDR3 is TGTGCCAGCAGCGCCCTCCCGGGAAGCACAGATACGCAGTATTTT. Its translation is CASSALPGSTDTQYF. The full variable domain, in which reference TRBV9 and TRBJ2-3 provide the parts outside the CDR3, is DSGVTQTPKHLITATGQRVTLRCSPRSGDLSVYWYQQSLDQGLQFLIQYYNGEERAKGNILERFSAQQFPDLHSELNLSSLELGDSALYFCASSALPGSTDTQYFGPGTRLTVL.

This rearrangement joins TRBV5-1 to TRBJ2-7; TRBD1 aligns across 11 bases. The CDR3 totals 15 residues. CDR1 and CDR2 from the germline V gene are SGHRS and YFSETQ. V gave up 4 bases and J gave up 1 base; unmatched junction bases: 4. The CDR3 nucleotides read TGCGCCAGCAGCGGGGGACAGGGGGGATCCTACGAGCAGTACTTC. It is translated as CASSGGQGGSYEQYF.

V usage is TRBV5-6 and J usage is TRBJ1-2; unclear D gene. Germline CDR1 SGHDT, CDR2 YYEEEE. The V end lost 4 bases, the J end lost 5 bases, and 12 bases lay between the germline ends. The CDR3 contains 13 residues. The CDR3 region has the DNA TGTGCCAGCAGCCGACGGGGTGGATATGGCTACACCTTC. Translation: CASSRRGGYGYTF.

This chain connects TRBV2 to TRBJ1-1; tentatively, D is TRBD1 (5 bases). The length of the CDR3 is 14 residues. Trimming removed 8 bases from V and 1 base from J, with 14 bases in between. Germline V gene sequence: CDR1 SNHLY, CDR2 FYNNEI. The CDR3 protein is CASGLDRANTEAFF. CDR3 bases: TGTGCCAGCGGTTTAGACAGAGCGAACACTGAAGCTTTCTTT.

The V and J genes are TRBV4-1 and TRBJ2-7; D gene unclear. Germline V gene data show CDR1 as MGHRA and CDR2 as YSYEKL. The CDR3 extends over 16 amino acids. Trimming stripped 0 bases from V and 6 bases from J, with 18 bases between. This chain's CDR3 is CASSQDTHGLLFEQYF. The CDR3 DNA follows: TGCGCCAGCAGCCAAGATACCCATGGCCTTTTATTCGAGCAGTACTTC.

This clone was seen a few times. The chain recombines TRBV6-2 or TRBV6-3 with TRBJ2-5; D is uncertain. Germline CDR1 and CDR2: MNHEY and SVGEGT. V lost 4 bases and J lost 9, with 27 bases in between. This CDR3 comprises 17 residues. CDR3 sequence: CASSSPRRQVHLWAQYF. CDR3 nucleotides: TGTGCCAGCAGTTCCCCGCGTCGCCAGGTGCACCTTTGGGCCCAGTACTTC.

DNA for the CDR3: TGTGCCAGCAGCCAAAGGGGTTCTAGCGGGGGGCAAACAGATACGCAGTATTTT. Translating gives CASSQRGSSGGQTDTQYF. The chain combines TRBV3-1 (or the pseudogene TRBV3-2) with TRBJ2-3; 11 bases match TRBD2. Looked up from germline, CDR1 is LGHDT and CDR2 is YNNKEL (reference sequence). The V and J ends lost 2 bases and 3 bases, in that order; junction bases with no gene match: 10. CDR3 length: 18 amino acids.

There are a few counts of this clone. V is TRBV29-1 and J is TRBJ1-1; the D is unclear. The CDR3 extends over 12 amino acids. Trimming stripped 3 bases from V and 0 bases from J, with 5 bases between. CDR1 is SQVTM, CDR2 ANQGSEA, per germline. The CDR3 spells CSVDSVNTEAFF. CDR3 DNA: TGCAGCGTTGATTCGGTGAACACTGAAGCTTTCTTT.

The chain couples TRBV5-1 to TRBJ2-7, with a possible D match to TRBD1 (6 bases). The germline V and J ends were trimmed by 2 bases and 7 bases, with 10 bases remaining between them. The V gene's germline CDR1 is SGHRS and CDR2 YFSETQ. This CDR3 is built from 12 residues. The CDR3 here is CASSFTGLEQYF. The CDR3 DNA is TGCGCCAGCAGCTTCACAGGGCTTGAGCAGTACTTC.

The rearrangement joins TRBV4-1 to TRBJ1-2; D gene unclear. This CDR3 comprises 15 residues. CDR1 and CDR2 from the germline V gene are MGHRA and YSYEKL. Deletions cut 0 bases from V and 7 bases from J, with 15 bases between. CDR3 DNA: TGCGCCAGCAGCCAAGAGAATTTTAGCTTTGCTGGCTACACCTTC. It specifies CASSQENFSFAGYTF.

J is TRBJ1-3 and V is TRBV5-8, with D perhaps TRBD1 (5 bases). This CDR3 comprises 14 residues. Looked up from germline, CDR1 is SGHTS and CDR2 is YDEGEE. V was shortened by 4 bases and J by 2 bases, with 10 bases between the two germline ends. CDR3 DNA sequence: TGTGCCAGCAGCGTCGACAGAGCTGGAAACACCATATATTTT. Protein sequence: CASSVDRAGNTIYF.

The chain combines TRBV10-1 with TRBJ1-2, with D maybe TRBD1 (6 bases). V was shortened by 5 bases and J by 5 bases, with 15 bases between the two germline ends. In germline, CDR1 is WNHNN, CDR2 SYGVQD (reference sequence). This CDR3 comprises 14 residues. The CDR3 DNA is TGCGCCAGCAGTTATCCTGTAGGGGGATATGGCTACACCTTC. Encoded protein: CASSYPVGGYGYTF.

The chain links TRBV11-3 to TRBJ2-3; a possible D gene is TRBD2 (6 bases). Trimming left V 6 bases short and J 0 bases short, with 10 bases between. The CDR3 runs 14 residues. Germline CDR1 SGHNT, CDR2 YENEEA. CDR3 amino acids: CASSLAPSTDTQYF. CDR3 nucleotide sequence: TGTGCCAGCAGTCTAGCGCCCAGCACAGATACGCAGTATTTT.

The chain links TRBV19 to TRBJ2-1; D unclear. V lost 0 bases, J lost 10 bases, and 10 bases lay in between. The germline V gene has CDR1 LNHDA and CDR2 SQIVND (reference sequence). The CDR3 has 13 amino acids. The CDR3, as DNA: TGTGCCAGTAGTATAGATGGCCGACTGGAGCAGTTCTTC. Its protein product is CASSIDGRLEQFF.